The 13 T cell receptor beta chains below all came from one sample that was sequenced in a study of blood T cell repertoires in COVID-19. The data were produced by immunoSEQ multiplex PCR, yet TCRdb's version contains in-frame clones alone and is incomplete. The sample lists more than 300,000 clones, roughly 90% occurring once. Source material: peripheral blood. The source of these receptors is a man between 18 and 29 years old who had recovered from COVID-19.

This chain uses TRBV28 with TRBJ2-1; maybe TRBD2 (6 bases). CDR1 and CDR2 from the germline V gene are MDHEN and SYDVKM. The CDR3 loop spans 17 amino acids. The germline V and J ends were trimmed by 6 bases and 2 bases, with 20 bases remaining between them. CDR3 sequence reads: CASRMVGGEVAYNEQFF. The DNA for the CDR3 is TGTGCCAGCAGGATGGTGGGGGGAGAGGTCGCCTACAATGAGCAGTTCTTC.

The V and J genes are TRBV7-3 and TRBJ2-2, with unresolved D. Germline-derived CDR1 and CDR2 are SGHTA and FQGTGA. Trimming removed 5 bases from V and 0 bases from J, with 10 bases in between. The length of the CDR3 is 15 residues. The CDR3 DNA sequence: TGTGCCAGCAGCCCCCACTTCGCGAACACCGGGGAGCTGTTTTTT. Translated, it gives CASSPHFANTGELFF.

The CDR3 DNA reads as TGTGCCATCAGTGAGTCGGGACAGCTTAATTCACCCCTCCACTTT. As protein: CAISESGQLNSPLHF. This chain connects TRBV10-3 to TRBJ1-6; 7 positions match TRBD1. From germline, CDR1 is ENHRY and CDR2 SYGVKD. This CDR3 contains 15 residues. The junction had 2 bases not matched to a gene; V was cut back by 0 bases and J by 6 bases.

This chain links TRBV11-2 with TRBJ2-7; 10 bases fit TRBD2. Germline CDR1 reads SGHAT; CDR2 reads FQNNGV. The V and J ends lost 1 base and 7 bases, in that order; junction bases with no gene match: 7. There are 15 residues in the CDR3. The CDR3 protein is CASSLGVAGGEEQYF. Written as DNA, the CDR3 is TGTGCCAGCAGCTTAGGAGTAGCGGGAGGCGAGGAGCAGTACTTC. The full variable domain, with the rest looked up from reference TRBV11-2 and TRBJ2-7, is EAGVAQSPRYKIIEKRQSVAFWCNPISGHATLYWYQQILGQGPKLLIQFQNNGVVDDSQLPKDRFSAERLKGVDSTLKIQPAKLEDSAVYLCASSLGVAGGEEQYFGPGTRLTVT.

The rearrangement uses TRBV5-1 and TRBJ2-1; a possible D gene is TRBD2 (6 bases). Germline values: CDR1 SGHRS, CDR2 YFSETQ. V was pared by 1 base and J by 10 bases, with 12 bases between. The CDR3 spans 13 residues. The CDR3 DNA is TGCGCCAGCAGCTTGTTCGGGGGAGAGGAGCAGTTCTTC. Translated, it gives CASSLFGGEEQFF.

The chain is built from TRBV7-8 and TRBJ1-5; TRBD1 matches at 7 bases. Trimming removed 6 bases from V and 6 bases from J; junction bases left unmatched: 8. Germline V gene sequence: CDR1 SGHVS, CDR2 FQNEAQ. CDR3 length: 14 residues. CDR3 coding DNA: TGTGCCAGCAGTCTCACAGGGGTAGGTCAGCCCCAGCATTTT. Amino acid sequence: CASSLTGVGQPQHF.

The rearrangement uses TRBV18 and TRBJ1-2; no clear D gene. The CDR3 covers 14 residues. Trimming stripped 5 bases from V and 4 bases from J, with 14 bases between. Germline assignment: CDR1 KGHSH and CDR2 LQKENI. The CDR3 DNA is TGTGCCAGCTCATCCGACCCTTGGAGCTATGGCTACACCTTC. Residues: CASSSDPWSYGYTF.

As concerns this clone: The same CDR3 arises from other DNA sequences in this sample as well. The CDR3: CASSIGHSYEQYF. The CDR3 bases are TGTGCCAGTAGTATAGGACATAGCTACGAGCAGTACTTC. The V gene is TRBV19, the J gene TRBJ2-7, with D unresolved. CDR1 and CDR2 from the germline V gene are LNHDA and SQIVND (reference sequence). Deletions cut 1 base from V and 3 bases from J, with 7 bases between. This CDR3 comprises 13 residues.

CDR3 residues: CASSDPPQMNTEAFF. CDR3 nucleotides: TGTGCCAGCAGTGACCCACCACAGATGAACACTGAAGCTTTCTTT. The chain employs TRBV6-1 and TRBJ1-1; D not certain. CDR1 and CDR2 from the germline V gene are MNHNS and SASEGT. Trimming shortened V by 3 bases and J by 0 bases, and 11 bases separated the two germline ends. CDR3 size: 15 residues.

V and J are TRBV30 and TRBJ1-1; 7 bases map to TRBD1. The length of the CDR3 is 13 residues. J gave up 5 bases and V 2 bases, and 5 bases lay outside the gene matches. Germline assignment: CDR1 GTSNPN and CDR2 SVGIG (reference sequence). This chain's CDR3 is CAWSRQGGTEAFF. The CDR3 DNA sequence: TGTGCCTGGAGTAGACAGGGTGGGACTGAAGCTTTCTTT.

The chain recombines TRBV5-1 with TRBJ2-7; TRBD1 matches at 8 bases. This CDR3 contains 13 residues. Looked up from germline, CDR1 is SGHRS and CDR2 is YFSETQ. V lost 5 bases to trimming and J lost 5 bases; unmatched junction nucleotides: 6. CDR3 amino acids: CASSKADRDEQYF. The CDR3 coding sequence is TGCGCCAGCAGTAAGGCGGACAGGGACGAGCAGTACTTC.

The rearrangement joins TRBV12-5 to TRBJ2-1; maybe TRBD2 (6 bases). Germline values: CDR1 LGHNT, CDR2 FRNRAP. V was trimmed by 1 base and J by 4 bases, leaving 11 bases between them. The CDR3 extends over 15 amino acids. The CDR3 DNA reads TGTGCTAGTGGTTTGGGGGACTGGACTTACAATGAGCAGTTCTTC. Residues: CASGLGDWTYNEQFF. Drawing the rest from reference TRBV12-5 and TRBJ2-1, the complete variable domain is DARVTQTPRHKVTEMGQEVTMRCQPILGHNTVFWYRQTMMQGLELLAYFRNRAPLDDSGMPKDRFSAEMPDATLATLKIQPSEPRDSAVYFCASGLGDWTYNEQFFGPGTRLTVL.

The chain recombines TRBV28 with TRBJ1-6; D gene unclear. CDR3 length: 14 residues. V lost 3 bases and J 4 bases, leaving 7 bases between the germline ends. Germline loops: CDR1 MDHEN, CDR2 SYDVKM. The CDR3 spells CASSLGVYNSPLHF. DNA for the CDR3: TGTGCCAGCAGTTTGGGAGTATATAATTCACCCCTCCACTTT.